These 4 T cell receptor beta chains came from one sample sequenced in a study of blood T cell repertoires in COVID-19. Produced via immunoSEQ multiplex PCR; TCRdb's table is partial and in-frame only. The sample lists 250,000 to 350,000 clones, 70% to 90% occurring once. The specimen was PBMCs or T cells enriched from blood (not recorded which). Every receptor here comes from a woman in her thirties who had recovered from COVID-19.

V usage is TRBV10-2 and J usage is TRBJ1-1; 7 bases map to TRBD1. Looked up from germline, CDR1 is WSHSY and CDR2 is SAAADI. After removal of 2 bases from V and 4 bases from J, the junction contained 7 bases not matched to a gene. The CDR3 covers 15 residues. This CDR3 reads CASSEIRTGGTEAFF. In DNA form, the CDR3 reads TGCGCCAGCAGTGAGATCCGGACAGGAGGCACTGAAGCTTTCTTT.

The chain recombines TRBV19 with TRBJ2-1; TRBD1 agrees at 9 bases. Germline V lookup: CDR1 LNHDA, CDR2 SQIVND (reference sequence). V was clipped by 6 bases and J by 6 bases; unmatched bases: 6. The CDR3 is 14 amino acids. The CDR3 sequence is CASSQQGAGNEQFF. The CDR3 nucleotides are TGTGCCAGTAGCCAACAGGGGGCGGGCAATGAGCAGTTCTTC.

V is TRBV11-2 and J is TRBJ1-2; a possible D gene is TRBD1 (6 bases). Germline V gene sequence: CDR1 SGHAT, CDR2 FQNNGV. The CDR3 loop spans 16 amino acids. Trimming stripped 1 base from V and 3 bases from J, with 15 bases between. The CDR3 coding sequence is TGTGCCAGCAGCTTAGGGGGGACAAGGAGAGACTATGGCTACACCTTC. This encodes CASSLGGTRRDYGYTF.

The genes are TRBV7-9 and TRBJ2-7, with 9 bases fitting TRBD1. Germline CDR1 SEHNR, CDR2 FQNEAQ (reference sequence). V shed 5 bases and J 0 bases; nucleotides not matched to a gene: 5. There are 15 residues in the CDR3. As DNA, the CDR3 is TGTGCCAGCAGCCGAACAGGGGGCTCCTCCTACGAGCAGTACTTC. Encoded protein: CASSRTGGSSYEQYF.